These T cell receptor beta chains were read from a single sample in a study of blood T cell repertoires in COVID-19. Clones were sequenced by immunoSEQ multiplex PCR, and TCRdb holds only the in-frame ones, with some missing. The table lists around 190,000 clones, 80% to 90% of them singletons, with approximately 1% in the top ten. The specimen sequenced was peripheral blood. The receptors here all came from a man under 40 with acute or convalescent COVID-19. Both conserved end residues are part of each CDR3. D genes are given only for firm matches. For some rows the clone size is stated as once, few or many, or as a class when expanded; others skip it.

clone_size	d_call	j_call	v_call	cdr3_aa	cdr3_nt
.	TRBD2	TRBJ2-1	TRBV27	CASSSRLAGRNEQFF	TGTGCCAGCAGTTCGCGACTAGCGGGACGGAATGAGCAGTTCTTC
once	TRBD1	TRBJ1-5	TRBV19	CASSLLSGTGFYNQPQHF	TGTGCCAGTAGTCTACTCTCTGGGACAGGTTTTTACAATCAGCCCCAGCATTTT
.	TRBD2	TRBJ2-5	TRBV28	CASSLGLAGDLHGTQYF	TGTGCCAGCAGTTTAGGGCTAGCGGGGGATCTTCATGGGACCCAGTACTTC
.	.	TRBJ2-7	TRBV27	CASSTRQGGPSEQYF	TGTGCCAGCAGCACACGACAGGGAGGCCCCAGCGAGCAGTACTTC
.	TRBD1	TRBJ1-2	TRBV4-1	CASGTLGQPYGYTF	TGCGCCAGCGGGACTTTGGGACAGCCATATGGCTACACCTTC
.	.	TRBJ1-3	TRBV9	CASSVEGARGNTIYF	TGTGCCAGCAGCGTAGAAGGGGCTCGTGGAAACACCATATATTTT
.	.	TRBJ2-1	TRBV5-1	CASSDPAGYNEQFF	TGCGCCAGCAGCGATCCAGCAGGATACAATGAGCAGTTCTTC
.	.	TRBJ2-1	TRBV12-3/TRBV12-4	CASSLTSYNEQFF	TGTGCCAGCAGTTTAACTTCCTACAATGAGCAGTTCTTC
.	.	TRBJ2-7	TRBV11-2	CASSLELRYEQYF	TGTGCCAGCAGCTTAGAACTGAGGTACGAGCAGTACTTC
.	.	TRBJ1-3	TRBV11-2	CASSLVQSSGNTIYF	TGTGCCAGCAGCTTAGTACAGAGCTCTGGAAACACCATATATTTT
.	.	TRBJ1-2	TRBV14	CASSPPETAGWSYTF	TGTGCCAGCAGTCCTCCTGAGACGGCGGGGTGGAGCTACACCTTC
.	.	TRBJ2-7	TRBV20-1	CSASLGGLNLASEQYF	TGCAGTGCTAGTCTCGGCGGACTAAACCTAGCCTCCGAGCAGTACTTC
.	.	TRBJ1-5	TRBV29-1	CSVAGSNQPQHF	TGCAGCGTTGCAGGGTCAAATCAGCCCCAGCATTTT
.	TRBD2	TRBJ2-7	TRBV18	CASSLGLAGGRYEQYF	TGTGCCAGCTCATTGGGACTAGCGGGAGGAAGGTACGAGCAGTACTTC
.	.	TRBJ2-5	TRBV6-5	CASRRTQETQYF	TGTGCCAGCAGGCGCACTCAAGAGACCCAGTACTTC
.	.	TRBJ1-1	TRBV9	CASSVQGFTEAFF	TGTGCCAGCAGCGTACAGGGTTTTACTGAAGCTTTCTTT
.	TRBD2	TRBJ2-1	TRBV11-2	CASSLVLSGGYNEQFF	TGTGCCAGCAGCTTAGTCCTCTCGGGAGGGTACAATGAGCAGTTCTTC
.	TRBD1	TRBJ1-1	TRBV18	CASSPRQGAFTEAFF	TGTGCCAGCTCACCAAGGCAGGGGGCATTCACTGAAGCTTTCTTT
once	.	TRBJ2-3	TRBV27	CASTTLLQGTDTQYF	TGTGCCAGCACTACCCTTCTTCAAGGCACAGATACGCAGTATTTT
.	TRBD1	TRBJ2-3	TRBV5-4	CASSPGTGLHGSTDTQYF	TGTGCCAGCAGCCCCGGGACAGGATTACATGGCAGCACAGATACGCAGTATTTT
.	TRBD1	TRBJ2-4	TRBV28	CASIPGGAKNIQYF	TGTGCCAGCATCCCAGGGGGAGCCAAAAACATTCAGTACTTC
.	.	TRBJ2-3	TRBV28	CASGRDTQYF	TGTGCCAGCGGGCGAGATACGCAGTATTTT
.	.	TRBJ1-5	TRBV7-9	CASSSARQGSGNQPQHF	TGTGCCAGCAGCTCAGCACGTCAGGGTTCGGGCAATCAGCCCCAGCATTTT
few	.	TRBJ1-5	TRBV28	CASSSTQPQHF	TGTGCCAGCAGTTCAACACAGCCCCAGCATTTT
.	.	TRBJ1-4	TRBV4-1	CASSQAPRGNGEKLFF	TGCGCCAGCAGCCAAGCGCCCCGGGGAAATGGTGAAAAACTGTTTTTT
.	TRBD1	TRBJ1-5	TRBV5-1	CASSLGQGVNQPQHF	TGCGCCAGCAGCTTGGGACAGGGCGTCAATCAGCCCCAGCATTTT
.	TRBD1	TRBJ2-1	TRBV10-1	CASSERTGGEQFF	TGCGCCAGCAGTGAACGTACAGGGGGTGAGCAGTTCTTC
.	TRBD1	TRBJ2-1	TRBV5-8	CASRFPGQMIEQFF	TGTGCCAGCAGGTTTCCGGGACAGATGATTGAGCAGTTCTTC
.	TRBD1	TRBJ1-2	TRBV5-5	CASSLWVTGDYGYTF	TGTGCCAGCAGCTTGTGGGTGACAGGGGACTATGGCTACACCTTC
.	TRBD1	TRBJ2-7	TRBV30	CAWSLGGTGSYEQYF	TGTGCCTGGAGCTTAGGAGGGACAGGGTCCTACGAGCAGTACTTC
.	.	TRBJ1-6	TRBV5-4	CASSLDPGVALHF	TGTGCCAGCAGCTTGGACCCGGGGGTGGCCCTCCACTTT
.	.	TRBJ1-1	TRBV3-1/TRBV3-2	CASSQDGKGWTEAFF	TGTGCCAGCAGCCAAGACGGGAAGGGTTGGACTGAAGCTTTCTTT
.	.	TRBJ1-2	TRBV5-1	CASSLVAGEGYTF	TGCGCCAGCAGCTTGGTCGCAGGGGAAGGCTACACCTTC
.	TRBD1	TRBJ1-2	TRBV24-1	CATSDLKQGADGYTF	TGTGCCACCAGTGATCTAAAACAGGGGGCGGATGGCTACACCTTC
.	TRBD1	TRBJ2-1	TRBV11-2	CASSIFQGAYEQFF	TGTGCCAGCAGCATATTTCAGGGGGCCTATGAGCAGTTCTTC
.	.	TRBJ1-1	TRBV11-2	CASRVEGGYTEAFF	TGTGCCAGCAGAGTCGAGGGGGGGTACACTGAAGCTTTCTTT
.	TRBD1	TRBJ2-1	TRBV30	CAWSGQGNWGEQFF	TGTGCCTGGAGTGGACAGGGGAACTGGGGTGAGCAGTTCTTC
.	.	TRBJ2-1	TRBV24-1	CATSGTPNEQFF	TGTGCCACGAGTGGGACTCCGAATGAGCAGTTCTTC
.	.	TRBJ1-1	TRBV5-1	CASSLVSNPGDAFF	TGCGCCAGCAGCTTAGTTTCAAATCCGGGTGACGCTTTCTTT
once	TRBD1	TRBJ2-1	TRBV11-2	CASSIRDRYNEQFF	TGTGCCAGCAGCATCCGGGACAGGTACAATGAGCAGTTCTTC
.	TRBD1	TRBJ2-3	TRBV7-8	CASGNRGRQGTQYF	TGTGCCAGCGGAAATAGGGGGCGGCAGGGTACGCAGTATTTT
.	.	TRBJ1-3	TRBV6-5	CASKDKLRGNTIYF	TGTGCCAGCAAGGACAAACTACGGGGAAACACCATATATTTT
.	TRBD2	TRBJ2-3	TRBV30	CAWKLAGGSSTDTQYF	TGTGCCTGGAAATTAGCGGGGGGGTCTAGCACAGATACGCAGTATTTT
.	TRBD2	TRBJ2-1	TRBV5-4	CASSLGSGNYNEQFF	TGTGCCAGCAGCTTGGGTAGCGGGAATTACAATGAGCAGTTCTTC
.	TRBD1	TRBJ2-7	TRBV6-5	CASMVYRGYEQYF	TGTGCCAGCATGGTTTACAGGGGTTACGAGCAGTACTTC
.	TRBD1	TRBJ1-6	TRBV28	CASSLQGRRSDSPLHF	TGTGCCAGCAGCTTACAGGGGCGCCGTTCGGATTCACCCCTCCACTTT
few	TRBD1	TRBJ1-4	TRBV2	CANGPGQGTEKLFF	TGTGCCAACGGACCGGGACAGGGTACCGAAAAACTGTTTTTT
.	.	TRBJ1-1	TRBV9	CASSLGANTEAFF	TGTGCCAGCAGCCTGGGGGCTAACACTGAAGCTTTCTTT
.	.	TRBJ1-2	TRBV19	CASSSSIRDYGYTF	TGTGCCAGTAGTTCCTCTATCCGTGACTATGGCTACACCTTC
.	.	TRBJ2-2	TRBV3-1/TRBV3-2	CASSHPYRERWGELFF	TGTGCCAGCAGCCATCCCTACCGGGAGCGTTGGGGGGAGCTGTTTTTT
.	TRBD2	TRBJ2-1	TRBV28	CASSLSSRVLAGYNEQFF	TGTGCCAGCAGTTTATCTTCCCGGGTGCTAGCGGGGTACAATGAGCAGTTCTTC
.	.	TRBJ2-1	TRBV6-2/TRBV6-3	CASSGQGGLNEQFF	TGTGCCAGCAGTGGGCAGGGGGGACTCAATGAGCAGTTCTTC
.	TRBD2	TRBJ2-3	TRBV5-1	CASSTGTSGSGTDTQYF	TGCGCCAGCAGCACAGGTACTAGCGGGAGCGGCACAGATACGCAGTATTTT
.	TRBD1	TRBJ1-2	TRBV24-1	CATSDPDRGAYGYTF	TGTGCCACCAGTGACCCCGACAGGGGTGCCTATGGCTACACCTTC
.	.	TRBJ1-5	TRBV4-1	CASSQPGVRQPQHF	TGCGCCAGCAGCCAACCAGGGGTTCGACAGCCCCAGCATTTT
.	TRBD1	TRBJ1-2	TRBV6-5	CASSYRDRIYGYTF	TGTGCCAGCAGTTACCGGGACAGGATCTATGGCTACACCTTC
.	TRBD1	TRBJ1-1	TRBV7-3	CASRGTGSDPEAFF	TGTGCCAGCAGGGGGACAGGGTCAGATCCTGAAGCTTTCTTT
.	.	TRBJ2-7	TRBV7-9	CASSTDRGTLNHEQYF	TGTGCCAGCAGCACTGATCGTGGGACACTGAACCACGAGCAGTACTTC
once	.	TRBJ1-2	TRBV10-3	CAIRTSGVRNYGYTF	TGTGCCATCAGAACTTCAGGGGTCCGCAACTATGGCTACACCTTC
.	.	TRBJ1-1	TRBV7-3	CASSMQGGVTEAFF	TGTGCCAGCAGCATGCAGGGTGGGGTGACTGAAGCTTTCTTT